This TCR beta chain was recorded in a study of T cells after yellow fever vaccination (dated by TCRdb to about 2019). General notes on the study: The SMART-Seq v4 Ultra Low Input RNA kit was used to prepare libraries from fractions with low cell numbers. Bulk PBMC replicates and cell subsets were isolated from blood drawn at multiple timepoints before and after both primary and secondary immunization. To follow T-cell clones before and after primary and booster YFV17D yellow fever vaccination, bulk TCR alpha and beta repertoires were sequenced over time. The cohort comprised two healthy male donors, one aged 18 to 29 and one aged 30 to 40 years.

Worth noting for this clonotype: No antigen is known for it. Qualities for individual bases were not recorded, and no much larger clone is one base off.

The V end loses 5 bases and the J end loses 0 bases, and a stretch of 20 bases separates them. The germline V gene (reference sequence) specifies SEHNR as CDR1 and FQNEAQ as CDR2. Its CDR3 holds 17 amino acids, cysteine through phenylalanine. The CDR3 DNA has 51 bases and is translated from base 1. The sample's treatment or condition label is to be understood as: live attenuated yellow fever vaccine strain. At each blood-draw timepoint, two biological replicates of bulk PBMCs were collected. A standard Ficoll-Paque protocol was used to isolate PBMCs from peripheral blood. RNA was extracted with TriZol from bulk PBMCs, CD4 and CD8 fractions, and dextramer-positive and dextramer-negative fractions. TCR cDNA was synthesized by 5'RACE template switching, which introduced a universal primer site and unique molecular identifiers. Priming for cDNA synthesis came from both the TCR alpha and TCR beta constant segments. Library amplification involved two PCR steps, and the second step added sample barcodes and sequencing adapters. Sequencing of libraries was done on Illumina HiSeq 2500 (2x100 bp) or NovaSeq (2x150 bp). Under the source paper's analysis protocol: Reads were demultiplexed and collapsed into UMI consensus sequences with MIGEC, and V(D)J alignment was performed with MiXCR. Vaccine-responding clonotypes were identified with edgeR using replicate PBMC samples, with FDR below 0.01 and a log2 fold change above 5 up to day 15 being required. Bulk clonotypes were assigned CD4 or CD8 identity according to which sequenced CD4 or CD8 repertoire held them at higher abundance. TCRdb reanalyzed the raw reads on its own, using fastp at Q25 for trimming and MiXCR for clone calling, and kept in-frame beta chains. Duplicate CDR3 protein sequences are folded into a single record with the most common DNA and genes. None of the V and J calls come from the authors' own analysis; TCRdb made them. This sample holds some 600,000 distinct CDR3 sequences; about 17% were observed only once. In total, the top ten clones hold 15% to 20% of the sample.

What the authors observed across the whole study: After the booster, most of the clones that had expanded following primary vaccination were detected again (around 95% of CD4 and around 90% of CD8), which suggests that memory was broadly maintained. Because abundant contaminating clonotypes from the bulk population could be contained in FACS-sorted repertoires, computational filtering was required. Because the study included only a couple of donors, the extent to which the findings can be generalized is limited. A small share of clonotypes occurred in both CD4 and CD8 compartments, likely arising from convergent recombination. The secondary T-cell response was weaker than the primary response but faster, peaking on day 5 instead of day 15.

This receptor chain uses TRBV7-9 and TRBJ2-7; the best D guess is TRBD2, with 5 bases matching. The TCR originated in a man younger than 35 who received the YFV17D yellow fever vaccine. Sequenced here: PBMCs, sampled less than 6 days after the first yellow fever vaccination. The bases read TGTGCCAGCAGCCCACTTGCGGGCTCTGGAGTCTCCTACGAGCAGTACTTC. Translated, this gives CASSPLAGSGVSYEQYF.